What follows is one T cell receptor (beta chain) and its context. Seattle cases were enrolled at active infection and followed longitudinally. As originally analysed: Amplification of reference gene primers provided the estimated nucleated cell counts. The protocol was immunoSEQ multiplex PCR, while the TCRdb copy is restricted to in-frame clones and leaves out a portion. V, J and clone size are taken as reported in that table, and D and trimming were inferred from the DNA itself. The repertoire consists of 200,000 or so clones, with less than 90% occurring once and the leading ten covering under 12%. This specimen belongs to a study of blood T cell repertoires in COVID-19. As for the study in general: Donors in the United States, Italy and Spain gave samples during acute or convalescent COVID-19. In each case, the material was cDNA or gDNA derived from T cells, B-cell-depleted T cells, or PBMCs.

This CDR3 contains 13 residues. Per germline, CDR1 LGHDT and CDR2 YNNKEL (reference sequence). Trimming shortened V by 4 bases and J by 5 bases, and 9 bases separated the two germline ends. The gene calls are TRBV3-1 (or the pseudogene TRBV3-2) and TRBJ2-1; no reliable D call. The clonotype originates from an elderly woman with COVID-19, enrolled during active disease. Sequenced input: peripheral blood. The CDR3 region has the DNA TGTGCCAGCAGCCGTACAGTGGACAATGAGCAGTTCTTC. It translates to CASSRTVDNEQFF.